The clone carrying this TCR beta chain was seen once. Trimming shortened V by 8 bases and J by 7 bases, and 24 bases separated the two germline ends. The CDR3 consists of 15 residues. Germline lookup yields CDR1 MNHEY and CDR2 SMNVEV (reference sequence). This record belongs to a study of blood T cell repertoires in COVID-19. The repertoire was sequenced with immunoSEQ multiplex PCR; TCRdb's copy has only in-frame clones and lacks some. Of 650,000 to 800,000 clones listed, 80% to 90% are singletons. The receptor's source is a young woman with acute or convalescent COVID-19. This chain joins TRBV27 and TRBJ2-7; a weak D match, TRBD1 (5 bases). Sequencing was performed on peripheral blood. CDR3 in DNA: TGTGCCAGCTCTCCTCTGGGGCCGGTCCTGGAGGAGCAGTACTTC. The encoded protein is CASSPLGPVLEEQYF.